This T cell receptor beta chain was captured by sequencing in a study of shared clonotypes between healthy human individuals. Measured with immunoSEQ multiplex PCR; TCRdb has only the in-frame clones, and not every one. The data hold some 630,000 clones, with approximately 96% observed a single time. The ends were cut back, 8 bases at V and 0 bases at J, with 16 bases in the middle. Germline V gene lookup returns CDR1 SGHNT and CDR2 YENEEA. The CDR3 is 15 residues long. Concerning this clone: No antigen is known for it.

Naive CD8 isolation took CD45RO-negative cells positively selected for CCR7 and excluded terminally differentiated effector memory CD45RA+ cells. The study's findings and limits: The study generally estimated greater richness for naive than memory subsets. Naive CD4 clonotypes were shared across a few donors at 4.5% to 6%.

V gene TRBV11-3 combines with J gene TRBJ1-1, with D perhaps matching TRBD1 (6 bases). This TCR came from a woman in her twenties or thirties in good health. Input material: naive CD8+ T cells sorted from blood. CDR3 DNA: TGTGCCAGCGTACCCCCAGCAGGGGTGAACACTGAAGCTTTCTTT. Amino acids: CASVPPAGVNTEAFF. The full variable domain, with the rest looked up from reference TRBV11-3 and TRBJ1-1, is EAGVVQSPRYKIIEKKQPVAFWCNPISGHNTLYWYLQNLGQGPELLIRYENEEAVDDSQLPKDRFSAERLKGVDSTLKIQPAELGDSAVYLCASVPPAGVNTEAFFGQGTRLTVV.